The clone carrying this T cell receptor (beta chain) has at least ten counts. These data are taken from a study of T cells after yellow fever vaccination. Each CDR3 protein gets one entry after TCRdb re-called the 5' RACE reads with MiXCR. The data contain roughly 300,000 distinct CDR3 sequences, 7% to 9% of them seen just once; the ten biggest clones take up 17%. J lost 5 bases, V lost 4 bases, and 5 bases had no gene match. Germline values: CDR1 LNHDA, CDR2 SQIVND (reference sequence). The CDR3 spans 15 residues. The J gene is TRBJ2-5, the V gene TRBV19, with 12 bases identical to TRBD2. The sample here was PBMCs, taken more than 40 days after the first yellow fever vaccination. This receptor was obtained from a young man who received the YFV17D yellow fever vaccine. The CDR3 coding sequence is TGTGCCAGTAGTACAGGACTAGCGGGGCGGGAGACCCAGTACTTC. Protein product: CASSTGLAGRETQYF.